The 18 T cell receptor beta chains presented below share a single source sample, sequenced in a study of cytomegalovirus exposure and HLA in healthy donors. With 60 Vbeta and 13 Jbeta primers, the PCR was carried out. Some clones are missing from TCRdb's copy, which holds only in-frame ones; the method was immunoSEQ multiplex PCR. The table records about 200,000 clones, 80% to 90% of them present only once. Material for sequencing was PBMCs. The receptors shown here come from a man younger than 45 in good health and CMV-seronegative.

For this clone: The germline gene is not matched at one end of the junction; a read error may be the cause. The CDR3 DNA follows: TGTGCCAGCAGCGTAGGGGTCCAAAGGGGCAATCAGCCCCAACATTTT. It specifies CASSVGVQRGNQPQHF. The chain uses TRBV9 and TRBJ1-5; perhaps TRBD1 as D (5 bases). Germline loops: CDR1 SGDLS, CDR2 YYNGEE. The CDR3 extends over 16 amino acids.

This clone appeared once. V is TRBV27 and J is TRBJ2-5, with D possibly matching TRBD1 (6 bases). The V gene's germline CDR1 is MNHEY and CDR2 SMNVEV (reference sequence). Trimming cost V 0 bases and J 2 bases, with 10 bases left between them. The CDR3 runs 15 residues. The CDR3 DNA is TGTGCCAGCAGTTTATCGGGGCAGGGGCAAGAGACCCAGTACTTC. This codes for CASSLSGQGQETQYF.

The chain is built from TRBV6-6 and TRBJ1-1; unclear D gene. The CDR3 spans 13 residues. Trimming took off 6 bases at V and 1 base at J, with 9 bases between the two ends. In germline, CDR1 is MNHNY, CDR2 SVGAGI (reference sequence). The DNA of the CDR3 is TGTGCCAGCAGAATCAAATCGAACACTGAAGCTTTCTTT. Protein product: CASRIKSNTEAFF.

The chain employs TRBV10-3 and TRBJ2-2; D might be TRBD1 (6 bases). Germline lookup yields CDR1 ENHRY and CDR2 SYGVKD. Trimming removed 3 bases at V and 0 bases at J, with 8 bases between. This CDR3 has 15 amino acids. The DNA of the CDR3 is TGTGCCATCAGTGAAGGACAGCCGAACACCGGGGAGCTGTTTTTT. Translation: CAISEGQPNTGELFF.

The chain uses TRBV28 and TRBJ1-5; a possible D gene is TRBD1 (5 bases). The germline V and J ends were trimmed by 1 base and 3 bases, with 16 bases remaining between them. Germline V lookup: CDR1 MDHEN, CDR2 SYDVKM. The CDR3 is 17 amino acids. The CDR3 coding sequence is TGTGCCAGCAGTTTATTTTCAGGGCCTAACCCCAATCAGCCCCAGCATTTT. Translated, it gives CASSLFSGPNPNQPQHF.

CDR3 protein: CASSAGHGNTEAFF. Written as DNA, the CDR3 is TGTGCCAGCAGCGCCGGACATGGGAACACTGAAGCTTTCTTT. The chain employs TRBV9 and TRBJ1-1; weak D call: TRBD1 (5 bases). The CDR3 has 14 amino acids. V was trimmed by 3 bases and J by 1 base, leaving 10 bases between them. The germline V gene has CDR1 SGDLS and CDR2 YYNGEE.

This clone has just one count. The chain is built from TRBV7-9 and TRBJ1-6, with 10 bases matching TRBD1. Germline V CDR1 and CDR2: SEHNR, FQNEAQ (reference sequence). V was pared by 3 bases and J by 0 bases, with 8 bases of the junction left unmatched. The CDR3 totals 19 residues. DNA for the CDR3: TGTGCCAGCAGCTTGGGGGACAGGGGCCACAGCTCCTATAATTCACCCCTCCACTTT. Translating gives CASSLGDRGHSSYNSPLHF.

The chain couples TRBV7-9 to TRBJ1-2; D possibly corresponds to TRBD1 (6 bases). Germline V CDR1 and CDR2: SEHNR, FQNEAQ (reference sequence). The V gene lost 0 bases and the J gene lost 2 bases, with 13 bases spanning the gap. The CDR3 loop spans 16 amino acids. The CDR3 here is CASSLAAGVQNYGYTF. CDR3 sequence (DNA): TGTGCCAGCAGCTTAGCGGCAGGGGTCCAAAACTATGGCTACACCTTC.

The chain combines TRBV5-1 with TRBJ1-2, with D tentatively TRBD1 (5 bases). The CDR3 is 13 amino acids. Germline CDR1 SGHRS, CDR2 YFSETQ. V was pared by 0 bases and J by 8 bases, with 11 bases between. Here the CDR3 reads CASSLDRSRGYTF. The CDR3 nucleotides are TGCGCCAGCAGCTTGGACAGGTCTCGGGGCTACACCTTC.

This clone showed up just once. CDR3 DNA: TGTGCCAGCAGTTTGTCCGGGACAGGGCGGTACGAGCAGTACTTC. Residues: CASSLSGTGRYEQYF. The chain couples TRBV28 to TRBJ2-7; TRBD1 matches at 9 bases. With V trimmed by 3 bases and J by 4 bases, 7 bases remained unmatched. The CDR3 loop spans 15 amino acids. Per germline, CDR1 MDHEN and CDR2 SYDVKM.

This sequence joins TRBV6-1 and TRBJ1-5; weak D call: TRBD1 (5 bases). The CDR3 runs to 12 residues. V lost 8 bases to trimming and J lost 4 bases, with 9 bases between them. Germline V gene sequence: CDR1 MNHNS, CDR2 SASEGT. This CDR3 reads CASGAGNQPQHF. CDR3 bases: TGTGCCAGCGGAGCAGGGAATCAGCCCCAGCATTTT.

The genes are TRBV4-3 and TRBJ1-2, with 9 bases matching TRBD1. CDR1 and CDR2 (germline): LGHNA, YSLEER. This CDR3 has 14 amino acids. With V trimmed by 2 bases and J by 4 bases, 2 bases remained unmatched. The CDR3 protein is CASSQTTGGYGYTF. CDR3 in DNA: TGCGCCAGCAGCCAAACGACAGGGGGCTATGGCTACACCTTC.

The CDR3 loop reads CASSLASSRNTEAFF. CDR3 in DNA: TGTGCCAGCAGCTTAGCGTCATCCAGAAACACTGAAGCTTTCTTT. The V call is TRBV7-6, the J call TRBJ1-1; no firm D call. Trimming cost V 0 bases and J 2 bases, with 10 bases left between them. Germline CDR1 reads SGHVS; CDR2 reads FNYEAQ. The CDR3 runs 15 residues.

This chain connects TRBV9 to TRBJ1-2; 7 bases line up with TRBD1. Germline V CDR1 and CDR2: SGDLS, YYNGEE. The CDR3 totals 14 residues. V lost 2 bases, J lost 3 bases, and 4 bases stayed unmatched. CDR3 DNA sequence: TGTGCCAGCAGCGTTGGACAGGACGACTATGGCTACACCTTC. It codes for CASSVGQDDYGYTF.

The rearrangement joins TRBV10-3 to TRBJ1-5, with no clear D. Germline V lookup: CDR1 ENHRY, CDR2 SYGVKD. Trimming took 3 bases from V and 0 from J, leaving 6 bases between them. The CDR3 loop spans 14 amino acids. DNA for the CDR3: TGTGCCATCAGTGACTCGGGTAGCAATCAGCCCCAGCATTTT. Translated: CAISDSGSNQPQHF.

The chain combines TRBV5-4 with TRBJ2-5; D is unclear. Per germline, CDR1 SGHNT and CDR2 YYREEE (reference sequence). V lost 1 base, J lost 4 bases, and 5 bases lay in between. The CDR3 is 12 residues long. This CDR3 reads CASSLLSETQYF. For the CDR3, the DNA is TGTGCCAGCAGCTTGCTCTCAGAGACCCAGTACTTC.

The V call is TRBV15, the J call TRBJ2-7, with 8 bases matching TRBD2. J gave up 0 bases and V 9 bases, and 7 bases lay outside the gene matches. This CDR3 has 14 amino acids. The V gene's germline CDR1 is LNHNV and CDR2 YYDKDF (reference sequence). This chain's CDR3 is CATQQRGSSYEQYF. The CDR3 nucleotides read TGTGCCACTCAACAGCGGGGGAGCTCCTACGAGCAGTACTTC. The variable domain in full, completed from reference TRBV15 and TRBJ2-7, reads DAMVIQNPRYQVTQFGKPVTLSCSQTLNHNVMYWYQQKSSQAPKLLFHYYDKDFNNEADTPDNFQSRRPNTSFCFLDIRSPGLGDTAMYLCATQQRGSSYEQYFGPGTRLTVT.

This chain connects TRBV5-4 to TRBJ2-5; possibly TRBD1 for D (5 bases). Germline V CDR1 and CDR2: SGHNT, YYREEE (reference sequence). The CDR3 totals 16 residues. V lost 4 bases, J lost 7 bases, and 23 bases lay in between. In DNA form, the CDR3 reads TGTGCCAGCAGCACCCCATCGACAGCCGCGGTTTCGACCCAGTACTTC. This encodes CASSTPSTAAVSTQYF. Supplemented by reference TRBV5-4 and TRBJ2-5, the full variable domain reads ETGVTQSPTHLIKTRGQQVTLRCSSQSGHNTVSWYQQALGQGPQFIFQYYREEENGRGNFPPRFSGLQFPNYSSELNVNALELDDSALYLCASSTPSTAAVSTQYFGPGTRLLVL.